A single T cell receptor (beta chain) is shown here with its context. This clone has only a few counts. The specificity of this receptor is unknown. The record has no base qualities; no much larger clone is one base away. Each clonotype received, on average, approximately 9.9x coverage in deep resolution sequencing performed on a MiSeq, where the target depth lay between 1 in 1 million and 1 in 200,000 T cells. The immunoSEQ hsTCRB Kit was used to generate the TCR beta libraries. The authors' analysis ran thus. The data were analyzed with ImmunoSEQ Analyzer and ImmunoSEQ Data Assistant, and V, D and J gene assignments followed IMGT definitions. Clonality, which ranges from 0 to 1, was calculated as one minus the normalized Shannon entropy of productive rearrangement frequencies. Public clonotype analysis was restricted to overrepresented clonotypes comprising at least 0.05% of each patient's repertoire. Roughly 13 age-matched healthy donor repertoires from immuneACCESS served as clonality controls. This is the immuneACCESS table as TCRdb keeps it, with only in-frame sequences that have V and J called. A part of the clones is gone; compared with another copy, unresolved V genes explain less than half, and the rest is unexplained. The V and J calls and clone size are taken from that table; D and trimming were inferred from the DNA. The sample data list approximately 100,000 clones, and roughly 57% of these were observed just once. 37% of the sample is taken by the ten largest.

This sample is part of a study of cytotoxic CD8 clonotypes in ibrutinib-treated CLL (dated by TCRdb to about 2021). Regarding the complete study: In this cohort, about 15 patients were treatment-naive and ten to eleven were relapsed/refractory, while 17 to 18 had unmutated IGHV. Partial responses were observed in roughly 24 patients and complete responses in 2; after a median follow-up of around 68 months, remission was maintained in 14 patients and progression was observed in 12. Response samples were taken after a median of 12 months on treatment, ranging from roughly 6 to 36 months. On average, each sample had about 260,000 productive templates and under 95,000 productive rearrangements. Longitudinal samples were obtainable from about 30% of the 86 participants in the trial. Cryopreserved peripheral blood mononuclear cells were collected before treatment, at response, and at either disease progression or sustained remission. Every remission and progressive disease sample was obtained while ibrutinib was still being received by the patients. The research as a whole found: Baseline clonality was found to be higher than that of age-matched healthy donors and was strongly correlated with circulating CD8+ T-cell counts. Clonality increased at ibrutinib response, stayed stable in sustained remission, and fell back toward baseline at progression. Sampling times were not matched between patients in sustained remission and patients whose disease was progressing, and lymph node repertoires were not examined. Public clonotypes were found to be uncommon and were observed to contract or remain stable during treatment; the increase in clonality was shown to reflect expansion of private clonotypes at ibrutinib response.

The time point label here, explained by the study, means: 20 to 30 months on ibrutinib. For TCR beta library preparation, about 2.2 micrograms of genomic DNA was extracted from cryopreserved PBMCs. Longitudinal blood samples from CLL patients receiving ibrutinib monotherapy were subjected to high-throughput TCR beta sequencing. The patients were enrolled in a single-center, open-label phase 2 trial of ibrutinib monotherapy. Trimming removed 6 bases from V and 2 bases from J; the gene matches leave 1 base unexplained. Counted from cysteine to phenylalanine, this CDR3 has 14 amino acids. Just the 42-base CDR3 DNA is kept, in frame starting at base 1. CDR1 MNHEY and CDR2 SMNVEV were looked up in the germline V gene (reference sequence).

The chain is made from TRBV27 and TRBJ2-6; 7 middle bases align to TRBD1. Sequencing used PBMCs, obtained after 24 months of ibrutinib treatment. This clonotype was obtained from a human donor with chronic lymphocytic leukemia. The encoded CDR3 is CASRDRAGANVLTF. The sequence in DNA is TGTGCCAGCAGAGACAGGGCTGGGGCCAACGTCCTGACTTTC.